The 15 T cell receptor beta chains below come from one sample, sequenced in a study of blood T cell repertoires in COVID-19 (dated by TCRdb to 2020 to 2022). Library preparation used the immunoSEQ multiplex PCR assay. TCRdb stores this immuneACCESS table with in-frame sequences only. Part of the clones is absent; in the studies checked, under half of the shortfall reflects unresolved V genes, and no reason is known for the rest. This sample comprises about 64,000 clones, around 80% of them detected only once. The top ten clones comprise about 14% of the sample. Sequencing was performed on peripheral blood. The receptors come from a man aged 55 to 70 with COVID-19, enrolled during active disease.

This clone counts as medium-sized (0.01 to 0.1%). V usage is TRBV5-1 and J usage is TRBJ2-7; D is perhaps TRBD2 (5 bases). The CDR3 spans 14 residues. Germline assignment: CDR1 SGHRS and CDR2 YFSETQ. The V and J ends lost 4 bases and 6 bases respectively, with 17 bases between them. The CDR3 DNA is TGCGCCAGCAGCACGGGGTCCTACACGGGCGAGCAGTACTTC. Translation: CASSTGSYTGEQYF.

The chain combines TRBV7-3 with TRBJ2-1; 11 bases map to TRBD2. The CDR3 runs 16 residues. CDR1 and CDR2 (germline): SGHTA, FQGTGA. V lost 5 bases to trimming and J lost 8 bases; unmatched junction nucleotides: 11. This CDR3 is CASSRLAGLLRDEQFF. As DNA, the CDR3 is TGTGCCAGCAGCAGACTAGCGGGGCTTTTAAGGGATGAGCAGTTCTTC.

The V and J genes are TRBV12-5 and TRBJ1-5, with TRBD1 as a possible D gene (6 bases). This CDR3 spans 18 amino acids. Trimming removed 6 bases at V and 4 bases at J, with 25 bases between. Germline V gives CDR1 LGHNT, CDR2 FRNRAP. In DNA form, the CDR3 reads TGTGCTAGTGGCAGGGATCATCGAACAGGGACCGAAAATCAGCCCCAGCATTTT. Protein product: CASGRDHRTGTENQPQHF.

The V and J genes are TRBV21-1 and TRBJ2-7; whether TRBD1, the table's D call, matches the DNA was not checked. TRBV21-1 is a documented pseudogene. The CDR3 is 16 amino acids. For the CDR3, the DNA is TGTGCCAGCACCCTACGGAAGGAAGCTCAGGCAGGTGAGCAGTACTTC. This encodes CASTLRKEAQAGEQYF.

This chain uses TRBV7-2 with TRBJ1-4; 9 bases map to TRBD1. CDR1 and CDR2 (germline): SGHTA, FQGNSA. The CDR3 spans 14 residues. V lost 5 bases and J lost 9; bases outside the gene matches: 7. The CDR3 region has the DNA TGTGCCAGCAGCCAGGGACAGGGCATGAAAAAACTGTTTTTT. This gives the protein CASSQGQGMKKLFF.

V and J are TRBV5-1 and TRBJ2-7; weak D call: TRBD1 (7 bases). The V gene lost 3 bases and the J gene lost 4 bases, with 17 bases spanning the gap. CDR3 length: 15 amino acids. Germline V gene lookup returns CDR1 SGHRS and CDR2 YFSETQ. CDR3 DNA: TGCGCCAGCAGCTCCCTGGCGGGACAGCGTTACGAGCAGTACTTC. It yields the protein CASSSLAGQRYEQYF.

The CDR3 spells CASSGQTTNEKLFF. The CDR3 coding sequence is TGTGCCAGCAGTGGGCAGACAACTAATGAAAAACTGTTTTTT. This chain connects TRBV2 to TRBJ1-4; no definite D call. Germline values: CDR1 SNHLY, CDR2 FYNNEI. V gave up 4 bases and J gave up 0 bases, with 6 bases separating them. The CDR3 loop spans 14 amino acids.

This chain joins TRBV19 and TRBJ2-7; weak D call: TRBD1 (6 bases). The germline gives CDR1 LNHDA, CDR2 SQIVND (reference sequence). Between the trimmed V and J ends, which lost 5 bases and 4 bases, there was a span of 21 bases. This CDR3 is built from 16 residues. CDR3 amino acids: CASSPPQGQGRYEQYF. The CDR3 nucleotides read TGTGCCAGTAGTCCTCCCCAGGGGCAGGGAAGGTACGAGCAGTACTTC.

CDR3: CAISPGDSGANVLTF. CDR3 DNA sequence: TGTGCCATCAGTCCAGGGGACTCTGGGGCCAACGTCCTGACTTTC. The chain uses TRBV10-3 and TRBJ2-6, with D possibly being TRBD1 (6 bases). Between the trimmed V and J ends, which lost 5 bases and 0 bases, there was a span of 8 bases. The germline V gene encodes CDR1 ENHRY and CDR2 SYGVKD. The CDR3 length is 15 residues.

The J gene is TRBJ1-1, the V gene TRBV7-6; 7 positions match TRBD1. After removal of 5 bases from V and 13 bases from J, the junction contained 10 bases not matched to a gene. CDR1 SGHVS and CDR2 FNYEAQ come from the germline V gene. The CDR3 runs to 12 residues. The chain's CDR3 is CASSPQTGTVFF. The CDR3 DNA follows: TGTGCCAGCAGCCCCCAGACAGGGACGGTTTTCTTT.

CDR3 amino acids: CAWSVAGGRYEQYF. The CDR3 DNA is TGTGCCTGGAGTGTAGCAGGGGGCCGCTACGAGCAGTACTTC. The chain couples TRBV30 to TRBJ2-7, with 8 nucleotides matching TRBD1. J gave up 3 bases and V 0 bases, and 4 bases lay outside the gene matches. From germline, CDR1 is GTSNPN and CDR2 SVGIG (reference sequence). This CDR3 contains 14 residues.

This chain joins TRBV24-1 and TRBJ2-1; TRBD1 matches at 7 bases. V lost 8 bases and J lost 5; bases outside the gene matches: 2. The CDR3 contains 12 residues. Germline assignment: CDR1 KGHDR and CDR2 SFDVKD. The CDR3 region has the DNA TGTGCCACCACGGGACAGAACAATGAGCAGTTCTTC. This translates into CATTGQNNEQFF.

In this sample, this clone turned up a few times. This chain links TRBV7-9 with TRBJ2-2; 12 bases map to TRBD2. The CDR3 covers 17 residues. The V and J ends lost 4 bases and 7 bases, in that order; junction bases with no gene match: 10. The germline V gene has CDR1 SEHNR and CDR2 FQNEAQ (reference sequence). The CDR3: CASSSGLAGSYGGELFF. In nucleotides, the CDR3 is TGTGCCAGCAGCTCAGGACTAGCGGGGTCTTATGGCGGGGAGCTGTTTTTT.

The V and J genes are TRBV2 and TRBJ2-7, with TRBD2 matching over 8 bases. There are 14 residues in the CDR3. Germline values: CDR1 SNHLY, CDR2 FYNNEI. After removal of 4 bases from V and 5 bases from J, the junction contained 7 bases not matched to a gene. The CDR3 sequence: CASSVTGGVDEQYF. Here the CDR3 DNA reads TGTGCCAGCAGTGTAACGGGAGGGGTGGACGAGCAGTACTTC. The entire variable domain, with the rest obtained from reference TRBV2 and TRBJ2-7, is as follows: EPEVTQTPSHQVTQMGQEVILRCVPISNHLYFYWYRQILGQKVEFLVSFYNNEISEKSEIFDDQFSVERPDGSNFTLKIRSTKLEDSAMYFCASSVTGGVDEQYFGPGTRLTVT.

The CDR3 protein is CASSGQGGYGYTF. CDR3 bases: TGTGCCAGCAGTGGTCAGGGGGGCTATGGCTACACCTTC. V is TRBV2 and J is TRBJ1-2, with 7 bases identical to TRBD1. Trimming cost V 4 bases and J 4 bases; bases outside gene matches: 3. Looked up from germline, CDR1 is SNHLY and CDR2 is FYNNEI. The CDR3 is 13 amino acids. The variable domain in full, completed from reference TRBV2 and TRBJ1-2, reads EPEVTQTPSHQVTQMGQEVILRCVPISNHLYFYWYRQILGQKVEFLVSFYNNEISEKSEIFDDQFSVERPDGSNFTLKIRSTKLEDSAMYFCASSGQGGYGYTFGSGTRLTVV.